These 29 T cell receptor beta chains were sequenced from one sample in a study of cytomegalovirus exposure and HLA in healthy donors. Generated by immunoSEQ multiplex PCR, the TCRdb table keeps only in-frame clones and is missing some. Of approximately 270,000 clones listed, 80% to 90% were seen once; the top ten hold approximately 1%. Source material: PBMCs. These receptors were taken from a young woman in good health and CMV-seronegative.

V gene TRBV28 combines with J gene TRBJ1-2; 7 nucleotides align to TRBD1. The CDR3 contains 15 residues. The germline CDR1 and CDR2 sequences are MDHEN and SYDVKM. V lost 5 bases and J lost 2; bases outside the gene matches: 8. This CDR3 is CASSLRQGENYGYTF. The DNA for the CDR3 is TGTGCCAGCAGTCTCCGCCAGGGGGAAAACTATGGCTACACCTTC.

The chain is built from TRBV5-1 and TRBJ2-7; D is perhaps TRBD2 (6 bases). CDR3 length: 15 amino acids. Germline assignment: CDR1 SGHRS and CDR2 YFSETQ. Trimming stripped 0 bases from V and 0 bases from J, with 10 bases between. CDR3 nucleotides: TGCGCCAGCAGCTTGGGGGGACTTTCCTCCTACGAGCAGTACTTC. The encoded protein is CASSLGGLSSYEQYF. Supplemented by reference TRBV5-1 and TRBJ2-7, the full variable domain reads KAGVTQTPRYLIKTRGQQVTLSCSPISGHRSVSWYQQTPGQGLQFLFEYFSETQRNKGNFPGRFSGRQFSNSRSEMNVSTLELGDSALYLCASSLGGLSSYEQYFGPGTRLTVT.

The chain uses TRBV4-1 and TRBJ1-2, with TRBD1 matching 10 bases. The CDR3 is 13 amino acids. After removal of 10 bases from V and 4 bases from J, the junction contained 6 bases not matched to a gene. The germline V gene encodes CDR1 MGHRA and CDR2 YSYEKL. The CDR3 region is CATAGQGPYGYTF. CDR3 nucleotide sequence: TGCGCCACAGCGGGACAGGGGCCCTATGGCTACACCTTC.

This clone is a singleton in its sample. The CDR3 bases are TGTGCCAGCAGCCCACCGGGACAGGGGGCCCCGTGGGAGCAGTTCTTC. The encoded protein is CASSPPGQGAPWEQFF. V is TRBV7-9 and J is TRBJ2-1, with 12 bases identical to TRBD1. Germline CDR1 is SEHNR and CDR2 is FQNEAQ (reference sequence). CDR3 length equals 16 residues. V was pared by 5 bases and J by 10 bases, with 12 bases of the junction left unmatched.

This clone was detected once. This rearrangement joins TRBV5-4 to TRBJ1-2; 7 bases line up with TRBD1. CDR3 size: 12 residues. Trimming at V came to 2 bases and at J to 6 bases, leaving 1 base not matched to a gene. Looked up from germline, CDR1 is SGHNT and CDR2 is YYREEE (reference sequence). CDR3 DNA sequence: TGTGCCAGCAGCTTACAGGGGAATGGCTACACCTTC. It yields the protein CASSLQGNGYTF.

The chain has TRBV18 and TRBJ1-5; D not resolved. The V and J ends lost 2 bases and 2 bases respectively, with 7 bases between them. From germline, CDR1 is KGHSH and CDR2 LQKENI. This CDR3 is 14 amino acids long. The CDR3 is CASSPGEGNQPQHF. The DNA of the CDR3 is TGTGCCAGCTCACCAGGGGAGGGCAATCAGCCCCAGCATTTT.

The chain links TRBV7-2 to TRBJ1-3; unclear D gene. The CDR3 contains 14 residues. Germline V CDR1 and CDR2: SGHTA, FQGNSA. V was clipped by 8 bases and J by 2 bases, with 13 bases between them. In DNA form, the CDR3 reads TGTGCCAGCTCTCTTGGACTGACTGGAAACACCATATATTTT. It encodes CASSLGLTGNTIYF.

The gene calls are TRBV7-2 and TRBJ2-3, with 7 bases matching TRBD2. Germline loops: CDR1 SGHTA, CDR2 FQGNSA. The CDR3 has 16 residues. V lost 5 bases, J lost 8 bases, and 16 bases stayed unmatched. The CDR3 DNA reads TGTGCCAGCAGCCAATGGGGAGGGAGGAACCGGGGTACGCAGTATTTT. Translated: CASSQWGGRNRGTQYF.

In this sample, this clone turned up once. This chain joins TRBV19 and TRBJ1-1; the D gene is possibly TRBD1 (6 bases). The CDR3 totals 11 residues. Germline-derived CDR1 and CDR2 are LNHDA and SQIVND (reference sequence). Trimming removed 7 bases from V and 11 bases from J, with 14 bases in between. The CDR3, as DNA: TGTGCCAGTAATCTCGACAGGATGGCTTTCTTT. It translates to CASNLDRMAFF.

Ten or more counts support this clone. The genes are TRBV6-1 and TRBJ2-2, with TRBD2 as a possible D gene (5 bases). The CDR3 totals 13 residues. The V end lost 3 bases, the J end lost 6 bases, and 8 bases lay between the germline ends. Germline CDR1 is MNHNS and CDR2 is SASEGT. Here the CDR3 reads CASSDGRAGELFF. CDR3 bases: TGTGCCAGCAGTGATGGGCGGGCCGGGGAGCTGTTTTTT.

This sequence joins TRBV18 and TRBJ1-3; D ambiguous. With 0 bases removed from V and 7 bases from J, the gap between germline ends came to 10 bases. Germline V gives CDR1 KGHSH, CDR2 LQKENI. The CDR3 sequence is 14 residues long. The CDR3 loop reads CASSPPTPPNTIYF. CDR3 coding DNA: TGTGCCAGCTCACCACCGACTCCCCCCAACACCATATATTTT.

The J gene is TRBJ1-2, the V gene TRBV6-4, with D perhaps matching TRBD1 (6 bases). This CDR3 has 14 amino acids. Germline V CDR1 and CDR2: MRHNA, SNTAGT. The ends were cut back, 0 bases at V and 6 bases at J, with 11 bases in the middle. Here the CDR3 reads CASSDSAGENGYTF. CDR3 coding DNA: TGTGCCAGCAGTGACTCTGCAGGGGAGAATGGCTACACCTTC.

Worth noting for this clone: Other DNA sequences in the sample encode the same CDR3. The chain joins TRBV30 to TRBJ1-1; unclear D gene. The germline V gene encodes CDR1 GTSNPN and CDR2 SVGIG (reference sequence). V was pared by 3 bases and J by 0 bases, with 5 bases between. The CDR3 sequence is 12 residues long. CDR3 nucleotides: TGTGCCTGGAGCACAGTGAACACTGAAGCTTTCTTT. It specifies CAWSTVNTEAFF.

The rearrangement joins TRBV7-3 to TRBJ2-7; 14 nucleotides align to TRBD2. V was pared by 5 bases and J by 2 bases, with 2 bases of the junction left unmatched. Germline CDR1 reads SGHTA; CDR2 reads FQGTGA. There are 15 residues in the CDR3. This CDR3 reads CASSKGLAGAYEQYF. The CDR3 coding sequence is TGTGCCAGCAGCAAGGGACTAGCGGGGGCCTACGAGCAGTACTTC.

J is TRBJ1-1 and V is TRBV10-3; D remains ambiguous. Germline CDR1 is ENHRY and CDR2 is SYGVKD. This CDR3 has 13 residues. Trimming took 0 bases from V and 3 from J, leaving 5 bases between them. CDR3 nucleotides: TGTGCCATCAGTGAGTCTGAGTACACTGAAGCTTTCTTT. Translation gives CAISESEYTEAFF.

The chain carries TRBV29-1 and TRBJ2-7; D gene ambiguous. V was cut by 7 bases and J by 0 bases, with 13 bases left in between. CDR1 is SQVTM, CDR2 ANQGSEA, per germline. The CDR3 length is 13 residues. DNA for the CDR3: TGCAGCGAGCCTTCGAATATCTCCTACGAGCAGTACTTC. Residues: CSEPSNISYEQYF.

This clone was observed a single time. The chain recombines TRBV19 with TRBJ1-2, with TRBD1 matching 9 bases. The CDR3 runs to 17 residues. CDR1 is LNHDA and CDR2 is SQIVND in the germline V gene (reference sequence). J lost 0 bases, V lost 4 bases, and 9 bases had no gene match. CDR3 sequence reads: CASSNDFRDRANYGYTF. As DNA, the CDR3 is TGTGCCAGTAGTAATGATTTCCGGGACAGGGCTAACTATGGCTACACCTTC.

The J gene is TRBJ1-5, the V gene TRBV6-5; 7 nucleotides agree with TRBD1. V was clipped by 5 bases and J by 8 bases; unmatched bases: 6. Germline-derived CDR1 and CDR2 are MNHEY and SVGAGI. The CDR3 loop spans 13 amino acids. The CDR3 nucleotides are TGTGCCAGCAGTCGACAGGGTTTAGAGCCCCAGCATTTT. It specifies CASSRQGLEPQHF.

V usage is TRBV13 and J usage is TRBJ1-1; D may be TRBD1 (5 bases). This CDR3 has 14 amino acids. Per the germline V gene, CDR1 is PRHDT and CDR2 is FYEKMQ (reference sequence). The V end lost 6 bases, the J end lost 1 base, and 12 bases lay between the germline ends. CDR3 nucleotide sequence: TGTGCCAGCAGTTCGCGGGGCTCGAACACTGAAGCTTTCTTT. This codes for CASSSRGSNTEAFF.

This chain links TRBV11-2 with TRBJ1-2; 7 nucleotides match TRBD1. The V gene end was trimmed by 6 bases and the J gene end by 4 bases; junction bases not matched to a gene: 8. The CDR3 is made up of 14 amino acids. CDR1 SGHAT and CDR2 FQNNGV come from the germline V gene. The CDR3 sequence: CASRPIRQGYGYTF. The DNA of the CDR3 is TGTGCCAGCAGACCCATACGACAGGGCTATGGCTACACCTTC.

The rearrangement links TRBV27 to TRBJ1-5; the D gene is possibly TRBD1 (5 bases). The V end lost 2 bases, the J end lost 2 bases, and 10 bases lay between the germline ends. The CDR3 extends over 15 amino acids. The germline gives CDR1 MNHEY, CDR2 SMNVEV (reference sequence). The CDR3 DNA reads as TGTGCCAGCAGTTTAGAATGGGGGGGCAATCAGCCCCAGCATTTT. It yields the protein CASSLEWGGNQPQHF.

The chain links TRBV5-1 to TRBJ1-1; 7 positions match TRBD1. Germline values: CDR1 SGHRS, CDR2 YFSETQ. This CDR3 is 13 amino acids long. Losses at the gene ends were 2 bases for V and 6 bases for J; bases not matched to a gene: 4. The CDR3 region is CASSFGDSSEAFF. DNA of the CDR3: TGCGCCAGCAGCTTTGGGGACAGCTCTGAAGCTTTCTTT.

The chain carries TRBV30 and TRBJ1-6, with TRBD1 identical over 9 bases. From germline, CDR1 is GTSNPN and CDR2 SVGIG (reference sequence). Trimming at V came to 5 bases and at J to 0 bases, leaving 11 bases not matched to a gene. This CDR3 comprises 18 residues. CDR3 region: CAWDHRDRESSYNSPLHF. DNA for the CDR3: TGTGCCTGGGACCACCGGGACAGGGAGAGCTCCTATAATTCACCCCTCCACTTT.

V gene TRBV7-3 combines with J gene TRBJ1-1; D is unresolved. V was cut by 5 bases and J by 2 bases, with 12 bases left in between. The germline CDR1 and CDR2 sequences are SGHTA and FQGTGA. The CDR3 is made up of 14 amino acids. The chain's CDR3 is CASSLQKINTEAFF. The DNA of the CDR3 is TGTGCCAGCAGCCTACAGAAGATCAACACTGAAGCTTTCTTT.

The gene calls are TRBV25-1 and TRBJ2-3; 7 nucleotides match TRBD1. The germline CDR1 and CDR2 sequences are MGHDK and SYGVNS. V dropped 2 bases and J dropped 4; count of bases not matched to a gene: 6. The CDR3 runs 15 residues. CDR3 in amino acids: CASSEPNRGADTQYF. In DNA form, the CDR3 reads TGTGCCAGCAGTGAACCTAACAGGGGTGCAGATACGCAGTATTTT.

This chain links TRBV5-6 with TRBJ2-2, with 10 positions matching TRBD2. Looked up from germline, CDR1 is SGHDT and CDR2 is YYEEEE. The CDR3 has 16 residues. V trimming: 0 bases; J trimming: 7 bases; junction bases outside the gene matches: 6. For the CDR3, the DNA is TGTGCCAGCAGCTTGGGGCTAGCGGGGGAGATCGGGGAGCTGTTTTTT. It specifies CASSLGLAGEIGELFF.

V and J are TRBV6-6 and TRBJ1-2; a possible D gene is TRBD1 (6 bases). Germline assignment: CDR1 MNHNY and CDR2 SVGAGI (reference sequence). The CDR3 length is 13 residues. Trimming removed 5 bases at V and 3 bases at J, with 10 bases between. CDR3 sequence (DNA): TGTGCCAGCAGTACCCCAGGGGACTATGGCTACACCTTC. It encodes CASSTPGDYGYTF.

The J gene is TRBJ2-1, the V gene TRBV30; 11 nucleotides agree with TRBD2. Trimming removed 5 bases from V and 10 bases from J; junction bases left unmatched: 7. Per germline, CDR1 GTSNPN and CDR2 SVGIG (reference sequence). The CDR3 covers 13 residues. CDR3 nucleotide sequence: TGTGCCTGGGAGACTCTAGCGGGGGGCGAGCAGTTCTTC. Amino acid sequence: CAWETLAGGEQFF.

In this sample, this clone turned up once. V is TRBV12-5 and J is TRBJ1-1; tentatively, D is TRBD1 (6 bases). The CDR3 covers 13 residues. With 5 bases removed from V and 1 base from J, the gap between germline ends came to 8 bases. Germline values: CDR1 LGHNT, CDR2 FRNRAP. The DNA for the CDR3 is TGTGCTAGTGGTCTACAGGGGAACACTGAAGCTTTCTTT. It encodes CASGLQGNTEAFF.